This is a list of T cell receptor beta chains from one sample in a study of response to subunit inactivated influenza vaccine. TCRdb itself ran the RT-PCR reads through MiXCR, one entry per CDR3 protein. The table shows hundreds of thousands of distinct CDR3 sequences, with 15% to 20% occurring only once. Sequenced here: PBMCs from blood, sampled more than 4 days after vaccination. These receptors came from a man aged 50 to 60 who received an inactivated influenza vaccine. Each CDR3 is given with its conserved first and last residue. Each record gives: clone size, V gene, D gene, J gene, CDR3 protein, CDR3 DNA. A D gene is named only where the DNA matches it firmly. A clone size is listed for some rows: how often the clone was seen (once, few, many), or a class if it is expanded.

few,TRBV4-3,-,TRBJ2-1,CASSQDSSSDEQFF,TGCGCCAGCAGCCAAGACTCGTCCAGCGATGAGCAGTTCTTC
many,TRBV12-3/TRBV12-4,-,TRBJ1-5,CASSLGRGNQPQHF,TGTGCCAGCAGTTTAGGGCGGGGCAATCAGCCCCAGCATTTT
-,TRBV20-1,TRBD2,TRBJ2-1,CSARVTSGSNEQFF,TGCAGTGCTAGAGTGACTAGCGGGTCAAATGAGCAGTTCTTC
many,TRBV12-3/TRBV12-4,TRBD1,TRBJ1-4,CASSPLQGKGEKLFF,TGTGCCAGCAGTCCCTTACAGGGGAAGGGTGAAAAACTGTTTTTT
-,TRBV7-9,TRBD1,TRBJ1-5,CASSLARGTSNQPQHF,TGTGCCAGCAGCTTAGCCAGGGGGACGAGCAATCAGCCCCAGCATTTT
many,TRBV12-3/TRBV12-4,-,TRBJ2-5,CASSLNVVGETQYF,TGTGCCAGCAGTTTAAATGTTGTGGGGGAGACCCAGTACTTC
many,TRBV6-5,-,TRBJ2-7,CASSYSMGRMEQYF,TGTGCCAGCAGTTACTCGATGGGAAGGATGGAGCAGTACTTC
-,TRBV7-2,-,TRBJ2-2,CASSFGQWTGELFF,TGTGCCAGCAGCTTTGGACAGTGGACCGGGGAGCTGTTTTTT
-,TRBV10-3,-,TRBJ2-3,CAILGADTQYF,TGTGCCATTCTTGGCGCAGATACGCAGTATTTT
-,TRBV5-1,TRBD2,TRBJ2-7,CASSLGGLAGISYEQYF,TGCGCCAGCAGCTTGGGGGGACTAGCAGGGATATCTTACGAGCAGTACTTC
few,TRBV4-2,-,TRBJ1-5,CASSQDSNNNQPQHF,TGTGCCAGCAGCCAAGACAGTAATAACAATCAGCCCCAGCATTTT
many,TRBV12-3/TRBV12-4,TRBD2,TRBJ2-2,CASSLGLAGATGELFF,TGTGCCAGCAGCCTTGGACTAGCGGGAGCCACCGGGGAGCTGTTTTTT
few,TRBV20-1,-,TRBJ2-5,CSARDMSQETQYF,TGCAGTGCTAGAGACATGTCCCAAGAGACCCAGTACTTC
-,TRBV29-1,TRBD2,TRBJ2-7,CSVGGASGRGYEQYF,TGCAGCGTTGGGGGGGCTAGCGGGAGAGGGTACGAGCAGTACTTC
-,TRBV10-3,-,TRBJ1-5,CAISDGQSNQPQHF,TGTGCCATCAGTGATGGGCAGTCAAATCAGCCCCAGCATTTT
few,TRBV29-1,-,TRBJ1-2,CSVARTQSRYYTF,TGCAGCGTTGCCCGGACTCAATCGCGCTACTACACCTTC
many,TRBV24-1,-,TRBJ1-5,CATSDGRAGQPQHF,TGTGCCACCAGTGATGGCAGGGCCGGTCAGCCCCAGCATTTT
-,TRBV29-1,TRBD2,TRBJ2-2,CSVDRGRAGELFF,TGCAGCGTTGACCGCGGGAGGGCCGGGGAGCTGTTTTTT
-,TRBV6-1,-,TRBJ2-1,CASTPGWAREQFF,TGTGCCAGCACCCCGGGGTGGGCCAGGGAGCAGTTCTTC
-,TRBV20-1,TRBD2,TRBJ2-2,CSARREGHGGELFF,TGCAGTGCTAGAAGGGAGGGCCATGGCGGGGAGCTGTTTTTT
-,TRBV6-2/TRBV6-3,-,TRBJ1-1,CASSPRSPKFIAFF,TGTGCCAGCAGCCCGAGATCCCCCAAGTTTATTGCTTTCTTT
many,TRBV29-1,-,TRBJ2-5,CSVEDLGGGETQYF,TGCAGCGTTGAAGATCTGGGAGGAGGGGAGACCCAGTACTTC
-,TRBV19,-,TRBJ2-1,CASSMGVSYNEQFF,TGTGCCAGTAGTATGGGGGTATCCTACAATGAGCAGTTCTTC
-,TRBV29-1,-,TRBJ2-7,CSATGPLYEQYF,TGCAGCGCCACGGGACCCCTTTACGAGCAGTACTTC
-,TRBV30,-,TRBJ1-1,CAWRPWSTEAFF,TGTGCCTGGCGACCCTGGAGCACTGAAGCTTTCTTT
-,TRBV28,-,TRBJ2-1,CASRLELGDGGYNEQFF,TGTGCCAGCAGGTTAGAGTTGGGGGACGGAGGCTACAATGAGCAGTTCTTC
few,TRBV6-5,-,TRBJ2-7,CASSYSRNNEQYF,TGTGCCAGCAGTTACTCGCGGAATAACGAGCAGTACTTC
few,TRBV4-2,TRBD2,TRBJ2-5,CASSQDATSGIETQYF,TGTGCCAGCAGCCAAGATGCGACTAGCGGGATTGAGACCCAGTACTTC
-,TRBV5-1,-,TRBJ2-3,CASSLGAEGDTQYF,TGCGCCAGCAGCTTGGGGGCGGAGGGGGATACGCAGTATTTT
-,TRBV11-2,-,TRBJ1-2,CASSFPGTYGYTF,TGTGCCAGCAGCTTCCCAGGGACCTATGGCTACACCTTC
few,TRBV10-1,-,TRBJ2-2,CASSKGYTGELFF,TGCGCCAGCAGTAAGGGATATACCGGGGAGCTGTTTTTT
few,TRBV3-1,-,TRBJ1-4,CASSQERRYNEKLFF,TGTGCCAGCAGCCAAGAAAGACGGTATAATGAAAAACTGTTTTTT
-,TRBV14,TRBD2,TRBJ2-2,CASSQATSPGELFF,TGTGCCAGCAGCCAAGCGACTAGCCCCGGGGAGCTGTTTTTT
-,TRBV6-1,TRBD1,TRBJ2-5,CASGTGTWETQYF,TGTGCCAGTGGGACAGGGACTTGGGAGACCCAGTACTTC
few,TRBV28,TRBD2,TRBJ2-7,CASSFLHVAGGYEQYF,TGTGCCAGCAGTTTCCTACATGTAGCGGGAGGTTACGAGCAGTACTTC
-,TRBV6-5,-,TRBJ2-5,CASSYSNPHSQETQYF,TGTGCCAGCAGTTACTCGAATCCGCACAGCCAAGAGACCCAGTACTTC
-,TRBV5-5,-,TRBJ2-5,CASSLARGRNQYF,TGTGCCAGCAGCTTGGCCAGGGGAAGGAACCAGTACTTC
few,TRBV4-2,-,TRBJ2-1,CASSQVGQSNSSEQFF,TGTGCCAGCAGCCAAGTGGGTCAGAGCAACAGCAGTGAGCAGTTCTTC